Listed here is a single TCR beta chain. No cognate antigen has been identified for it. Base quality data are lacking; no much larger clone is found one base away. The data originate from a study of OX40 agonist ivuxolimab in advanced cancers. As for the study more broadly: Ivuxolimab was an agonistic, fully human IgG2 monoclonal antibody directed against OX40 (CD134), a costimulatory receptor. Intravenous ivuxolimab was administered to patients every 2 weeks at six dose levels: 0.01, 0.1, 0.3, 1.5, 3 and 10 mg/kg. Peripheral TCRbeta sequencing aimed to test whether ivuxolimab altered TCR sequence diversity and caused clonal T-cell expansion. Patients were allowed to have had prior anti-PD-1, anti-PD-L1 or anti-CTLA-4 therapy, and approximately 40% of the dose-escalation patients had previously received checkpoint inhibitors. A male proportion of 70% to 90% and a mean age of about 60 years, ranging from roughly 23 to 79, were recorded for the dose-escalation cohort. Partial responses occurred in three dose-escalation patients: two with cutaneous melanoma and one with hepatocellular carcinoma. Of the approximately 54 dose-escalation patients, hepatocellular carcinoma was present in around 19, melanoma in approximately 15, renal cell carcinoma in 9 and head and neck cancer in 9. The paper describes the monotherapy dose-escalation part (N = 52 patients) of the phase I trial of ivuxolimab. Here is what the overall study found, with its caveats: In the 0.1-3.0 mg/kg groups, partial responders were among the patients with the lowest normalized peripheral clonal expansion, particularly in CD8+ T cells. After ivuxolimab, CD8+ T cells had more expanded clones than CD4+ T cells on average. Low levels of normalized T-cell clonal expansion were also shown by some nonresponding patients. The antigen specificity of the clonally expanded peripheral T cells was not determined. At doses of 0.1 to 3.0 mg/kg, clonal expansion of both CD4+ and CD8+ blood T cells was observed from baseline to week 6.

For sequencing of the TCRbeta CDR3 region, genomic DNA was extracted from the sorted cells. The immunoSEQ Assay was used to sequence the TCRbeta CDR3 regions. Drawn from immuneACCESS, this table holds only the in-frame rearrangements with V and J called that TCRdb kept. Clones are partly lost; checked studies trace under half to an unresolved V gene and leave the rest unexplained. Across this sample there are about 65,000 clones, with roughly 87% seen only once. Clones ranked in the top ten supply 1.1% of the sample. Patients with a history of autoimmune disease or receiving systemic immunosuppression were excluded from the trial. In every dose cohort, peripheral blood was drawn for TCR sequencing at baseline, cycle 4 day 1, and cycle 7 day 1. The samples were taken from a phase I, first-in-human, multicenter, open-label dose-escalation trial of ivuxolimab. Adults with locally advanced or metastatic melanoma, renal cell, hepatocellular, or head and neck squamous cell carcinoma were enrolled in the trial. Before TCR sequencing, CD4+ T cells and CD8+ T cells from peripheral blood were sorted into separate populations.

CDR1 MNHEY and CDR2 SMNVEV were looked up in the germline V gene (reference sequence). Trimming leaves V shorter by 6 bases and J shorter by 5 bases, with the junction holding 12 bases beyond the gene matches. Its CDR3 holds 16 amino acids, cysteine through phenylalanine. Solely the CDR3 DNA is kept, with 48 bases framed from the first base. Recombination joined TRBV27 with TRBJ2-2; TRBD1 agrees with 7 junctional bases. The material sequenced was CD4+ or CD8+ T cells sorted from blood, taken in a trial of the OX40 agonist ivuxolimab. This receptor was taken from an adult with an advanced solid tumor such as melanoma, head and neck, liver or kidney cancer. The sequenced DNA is TGTGCCAGCAGAGATGACAGGGACCGAAGGACCGGGGAGCTGTTTTTT. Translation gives CASRDDRDRRTGELFF.